What follows are 10 T cell receptor beta chains derived from one specimen sequenced in a study of T cell clonality in common variable immunodeficiency. Study-wide points: Fewer deletions and N-nucleotide insertions were reportedly seen in common variable immunodeficiency TCR beta sequences.

Here immunoSEQ multiplex PCR was the method, and the copy in TCRdb shows in-frame clones only, minus some. The sample has just over 15,000 clones, none seen only once. These receptors have no known antigen. Sequenced: peripheral blood mononuclear cells. Receptors were obtained from a human donor with common variable immunodeficiency.

Points on this clone: The CDR3 end falls 3 residues outside the read, so it is completed with the germline J gene. The V gene is TRBV7-9, the J gene TRBJ1-1, with D unresolved. The ends were cut back, 1 base at V and 6 bases at J, with 12 bases in the middle. The germline V gene encodes CDR1 SEHNR and CDR2 FQNEAQ (reference sequence). The CDR3 spans 14 residues. CDR3 bases read: TGTGCCAGCAGCTTAGGTCGTACGGTGGCTGAA. This translates into CASSLGRTVAE. The CDR3 reads in full as CASSLGRTVAEAFF.

Notes on this clone: The read ends 3 residues before the CDR3 terminus; that terminus is restored from the germline J gene. The genes are TRBV7-9 and TRBJ2-5; no clear D gene. This CDR3 spans 12 amino acids. The V gene lost 3 bases and the J gene lost 7 bases, with 9 bases spanning the gap. Germline V gene lookup returns CDR1 SEHNR and CDR2 FQNEAQ (reference sequence). CDR3 amino acids: CASSFSAATQYF. The covered CDR3 bases are TGTGCCAGCAGCTTCTCGGCGGCGACC.

This clone was picked up a small number of times. The read is 3 residues too short to cover the CDR3 end, so that end is filled in from the germline J gene. The chain couples TRBV6-2 or TRBV6-3 to TRBJ2-7; 8 bases are shared with TRBD2. The CDR3 extends over 14 amino acids. Trimming cost V 6 bases and J 0 bases; bases outside gene matches: 4. Germline V gives CDR1 MNHEY, CDR2 SVGEGT. Incomplete CDR3 DNA: TGTGCCAGCAGCACCGGGACTAGCTCCTACGAG. This gives the protein CASSTGTSSYE. The full CDR3 protein reads CASSTGTSSYEQYF.

Turning to this clone: The read finishes 3 residues shy of the CDR3 end, and the germline J gene is used to complete it. The chain uses TRBV5-1 and TRBJ2-7, with 12 bases fitting TRBD1. CDR1 and CDR2 from the germline V gene are SGHRS and YFSETQ. CDR3 length equals 14 residues. After removal of 0 bases from V and 6 bases from J, the junction contained 1 base not matched to a gene. CDR3 in amino acids: CASSLEGQGAEQYF. CDR3 DNA (partial): TGCGCCAGCAGCTTGGAGGGACAGGGGGCCGAG.

In its sample, this clone was seen many times. The CDR3 end is not reached by the read, which stops 3 residues before it; the germline J gene fills it in. The rearrangement links TRBV6-2 or TRBV6-3 to TRBJ2-1; 10 bases are a match to TRBD2. CDR3 size: 15 residues. The germline V gene encodes CDR1 MNHEY and CDR2 SVGEGT. Trimming removed 4 bases from V and 8 bases from J; junction bases left unmatched: 8. The CDR3 DNA, read in part, is TGTGCCAGCAGTTCGAGACTAGCGGGTTTACATGAG. It codes for CASSSRLAGLHE. The entire CDR3 protein reads CASSSRLAGLHEQFF.

The CDR3 sequence is CASSDSLSSGNTIYF. CDR3 DNA (partial): TGTGCCAGCAGTGATTCACTGAGCTCTGGAAACACC. The chain uses TRBV6-1 and TRBJ1-3; D remains unclear. The read ends 3 residues early relative to the CDR3; the germline J gene fills the gap. CDR1 and CDR2 (germline): MNHNS, SASEGT. The CDR3 totals 15 residues. V shed 3 bases and J shed 0 bases, with 9 bases lying between them.

This clone showed up just a few times. The read ends 3 residues early relative to the CDR3; the germline J gene fills the gap. The rearrangement joins TRBV7-9 to TRBJ2-3, with 9 nucleotides matching TRBD1. CDR1 is SEHNR, CDR2 FQNEAQ, per germline (reference sequence). Trimming cost V 3 bases and J 6 bases; bases outside gene matches: 7. This CDR3 region has 15 residues. The part of the CDR3 DNA that was read is TGTGCCAGCAGCTTCCCGGGACAGGGTTTGGATACG. Translating it yields CASSFPGQGLDT. The complete CDR3 reads CASSFPGQGLDTQYF. Looking up the rest from reference TRBV7-9 and TRBJ2-3 gives the full variable domain: DTGVSQNPRHKITKRGQNVTFRCDPISEHNRLYWYRQTLGQGPEFLTYFQNEAQLEKSRLLSDRFSAERPKGSFSTLEIQRTEQGDSAMYLCASSFPGQGLDTQYFGPGTRLTVL.

This clone has a handful of counts. The read gets to within 3 residues of the CDR3 end, and the germline J gene fills in the rest. The chain links TRBV19 to TRBJ2-1; TRBD2 agrees at 15 bases. Germline CDR1 and CDR2: LNHDA and SQIVND (reference sequence). With 6 bases clipped from V and 0 bases from J, the junction kept 0 bases outside the gene matches. This CDR3 has 16 amino acids. CDR3 bases read: TGTGCCAGTAGGGGACTAGCGGGGGGCTCCTACAATGAG. Protein sequence: CASRGLAGGSYNE. The full CDR3 protein reads CASRGLAGGSYNEQFF.

Incomplete CDR3 DNA: TGTGCCTGGGAGAGATCAGGGAGGAGAGGC. It codes for CAWERSGRRG. The whole CDR3 reads CAWERSGRRGYTF. This chain connects TRBV30 to TRBJ1-2, with D perhaps matching TRBD1 (5 bases). The read falls 3 residues short of the CDR3 end, and the missing part is taken from the germline J gene. CDR1 is GTSNPN and CDR2 is SVGIG in the germline V gene (reference sequence). The CDR3 is made up of 13 amino acids.

At least ten counts were recorded for this clone. The missing CDR3 end, 3 residues past where the read stops, is filled in from the germline J gene. This sequence joins TRBV29-1 and TRBJ2-3; maybe TRBD2 (7 bases). V was clipped by 7 bases and J by 3 bases, with 23 bases between them. CDR3 size: 16 residues. CDR1 is SQVTM and CDR2 is ANQGSEA in the germline V gene. This CDR3 reads CSAAGERGGDTDTQYF. The covered CDR3 bases are TGCAGCGCGGCAGGGGAACGCGGGGGAGATACAGATACG.